Described below is a single T cell receptor beta chain sequence and its context. Its antigen is unidentified. Original processing methods: There were a median of around 100,000 TCRs per sample, with a range from 23,224 to 690,600. TCRdb fed the RACE reads into MiXCR, producing one record per CDR3 protein. TCRdb assigned the V and J calls; the authors' analysis was not used. The sample holds tens of thousands of distinct CDR3 sequences; about a tenth are singletons and the top ten take 25% to 30%. This entry belongs to a study of human T cells and chemical hapten exposure. Regarding time point: pre-sensitization, week 0. Treatment of the sample: therapeutic diphenylcyclopropenone sensitization with weekly scalp DPC. The template was total RNA from unfractionated whole blood. Findings and limits, study-wide: TCRs exceeding 1 in 1000 frequency stayed unchanged with DPC sensitization.

Trimming removed 4 bases at V and 0 bases at J, with 7 bases between. The CDR3 sequence is 13 residues long. Germline CDR1 and CDR2: SQVTM and ANQGSEA. The sequences come from whole blood, collected in connection with sensitization to the hapten diphenylcyclopropenone (DPC). The chain joins TRBV29-1 to TRBJ2-1, with D possibly being TRBD1 (5 bases). The TCR comes from a man in his forties or fifties with alopecia areata. Some clones in this sample may be carry-over from other donors' samples. CDR3 nucleotides: TGCAGCGTTGGACAGAGCTCCTACAATGAGCAGTTCTTC. The encoded protein is CSVGQSSYNEQFF.